This TCR beta chain was recovered during a study of CD8 T cells in Susac syndrome. The CDR3 loop spans 15 amino acids. V lost 3 bases and J lost 0, with 10 bases in between. Germline CDR1 and CDR2: SGDLS and YYNGEE. The control participants were healthy donors, and these controls were matched with respect to both age and sex. TEMRA cells underwent FACS enrichment and CD8+ and CD4+ T cells underwent negative isolation. A quantity of about 0.5 to 1 ug RNA underwent reverse transcription using random hexamers. Across 54 Vbeta and 13 Jbeta, immunoSEQ multiplex PCR amplified TCR beta CDR3. TCRdb reprocessed the immunoSEQ multiplex PCR reads with MiXCR, giving one entry per CDR3 protein. There are 160,000 or so distinct CDR3 sequences in the sample; roughly 93% occur only once, and around 0.13% lies in the top ten. Comments on this clonotype: The antigen remains undetermined.

Broader study findings: As the study acknowledged, the number of individuals who were part of its TCR sequencing and HLA analysis was relatively small.

The chain has TRBV9 and TRBJ1-3, with D hard to call. Source material: CD4+ T cells from PBMCs. The clonotype comes from a human donor in good health. CDR3 in DNA: TGTGCCAGCAGCGACGTTCATAGCTCTGGAAACACCATATATTTT. Translating it yields CASSDVHSSGNTIYF.